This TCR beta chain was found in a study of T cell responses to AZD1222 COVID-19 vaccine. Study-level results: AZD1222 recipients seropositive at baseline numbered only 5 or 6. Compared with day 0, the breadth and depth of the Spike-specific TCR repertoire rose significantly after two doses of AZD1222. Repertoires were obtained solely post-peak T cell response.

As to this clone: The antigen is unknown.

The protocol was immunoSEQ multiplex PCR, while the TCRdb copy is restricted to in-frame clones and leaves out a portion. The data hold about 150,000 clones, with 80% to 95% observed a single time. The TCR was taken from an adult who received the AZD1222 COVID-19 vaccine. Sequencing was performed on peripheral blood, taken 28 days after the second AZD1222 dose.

CDR3 sequence (DNA): TGTGCCAGTAGTATAGGGGTTGGCCGCTCCTACAATGAGCAGTTCTTC. It is translated as CASSIGVGRSYNEQFF. The V and J genes are TRBV19 and TRBJ2-1, with unresolved D. The CDR3 spans 16 residues. Germline V gene data show CDR1 as LNHDA and CDR2 as SQIVND (reference sequence). The V and J ends lost 1 base and 0 bases respectively, with 10 bases between them.